This is a list of T cell receptor beta chains from one sample in a study of T cell responses to AZD1222 COVID-19 vaccine. TCRdb's table, derived via immunoSEQ multiplex PCR, lists solely in-frame clones and lacks some. The sample carries some 140,000 clones, roughly nine tenths recorded once. The sample was peripheral blood, taken on day 0 of AZD1222 vaccination. The receptors stem from an adult in good health. The CDR3 runs from the conserved cysteine through the conserved F or W. D genes are given only for firm matches. Rows may omit the clone size; those that give it use once, few, many or a size class.

>TRBD1|.|TRBV7-3|TRBJ1-1
TGTGCCAGCAGCCGAGGGGACAGGAGGAACACTGAAGCTTTCTTT
CASSRGDRRNTEAFF
>TRBD1|.|TRBV3-1/TRBV3-2|TRBJ2-6
TGTGCCAGCAGCCCCGACAGGGCGTGGGCCAACGTCCTGACTTTC
CASSPDRAWANVLTF
>.|.|TRBV2|TRBJ2-3
TGTGCCAGCGGGGTTACGGGGTACACAGATACGCAGTATTTT
CASGVTGYTDTQYF
>.|.|TRBV5-4|TRBJ1-2
TGTGCCAGCAGCTTGGGAAACAACTATGGCTACACCTTC
CASSLGNNYGYTF
>TRBD2|.|TRBV7-2|TRBJ2-7
TGTGCCAGCAGCCCAGCGGGGTCAGGGACCTACGAGCAGTACTTC
CASSPAGSGTYEQYF
>TRBD1|.|TRBV29-1|TRBJ2-5
TGCAGCGTTGGGGCCGGGACAGGGAGTCGTGAGACCCAGTACTTC
CSVGAGTGSRETQYF
>TRBD1|.|TRBV19|TRBJ2-2
TGTGCCAGTAGTAGCCGGGACAGAGGCACCGGGGAGCTGTTTTTT
CASSSRDRGTGELFF
>.|.|TRBV7-9|TRBJ1-1
TGTGCCAGCAGCTCTGGACCACCCAGCCCTGAAGCTTTCTTT
CASSSGPPSPEAFF
>TRBD1|.|TRBV9|TRBJ2-7
TGTGCCAGCAGCACTAGTTATTGGACAGGGGGCCTTAACGAGCAGTACTTC
CASSTSYWTGGLNEQYF
>TRBD1|.|TRBV2|TRBJ1-1
TGTGCCAGCAGTCAGGGGGGAGACACTGAAGCTTTCTTT
CASSQGGDTEAFF
>TRBD1|.|TRBV14|TRBJ1-1
TGTGCCAGCAGCTACCAGACAGGGGGCACTGAAGCTTTCTTT
CASSYQTGGTEAFF
>TRBD2|.|TRBV6-5|TRBJ2-3
TGTGCCAGCAGTTACTACGGGGGGGGTCGGGCAGATACGCAGTATTTT
CASSYYGGGRADTQYF
>.|.|TRBV7-2|TRBJ1-4
TGTGCCAGCAGCTTAGCGCCAGGGGCAGGTGAAAAACTGTTTTTT
CASSLAPGAGEKLFF
>TRBD1|.|TRBV23-1|TRBJ1-5
TGCGCCAGCAGTGGACAGGGGGCGTCTCAGCCCCAGCATTTT
CASSGQGASQPQHF
>.|once|TRBV19|TRBJ1-5
TGTGCCAGTAGTAGAATCTTCGGGACGGATAATCAGCCCCAGCATTTT
CASSRIFGTDNQPQHF
>.|few|TRBV9|TRBJ1-6
TGTGCCAGCAGCGACACGGGACCATCACCCCTCCACTTT
CASSDTGPSPLHF
>TRBD1|.|TRBV10-3|TRBJ2-7
TGTGCCATCAGCGGGACAGGGGTCGCCGAGCAGTACTTC
CAISGTGVAEQYF
>.|.|TRBV10-3|TRBJ2-2
TGTGCCATCAGTGCTTGGGGGAACACCGGGGAGCTGTTTTTT
CAISAWGNTGELFF
>TRBD2|.|TRBV5-8|TRBJ2-3
TGTGCCAGCAGCTCTGGACGACTAGCGGGGCCCACAGATACGCAGTATTTT
CASSSGRLAGPTDTQYF
>.|.|TRBV6-1|TRBJ2-7
TGTGCCAGCAGTGAAGGGAGGGACACCTCCTACGAGCAGTACTTC
CASSEGRDTSYEQYF
>.|.|TRBV18|TRBJ1-2
TGTGCCAGCTCACCACCTACAGACTATGGCTACACCTTC
CASSPPTDYGYTF
>TRBD1|once|TRBV4-3|TRBJ1-2
TGCGCCAGCAGCCAAAGACAGGGGGCGTTTGGCTACACCTTC
CASSQRQGAFGYTF
>TRBD1|.|TRBV5-6|TRBJ1-4
TGTGCCAGCAGCCCGGGGACAGTTAATGAAAAACTGTTTTTT
CASSPGTVNEKLFF
>.|.|TRBV4-1|TRBJ1-2
TGCGCCAGCAGCCAAGTGACGGGGGTTGACTATGGCTACACCTTC
CASSQVTGVDYGYTF
>TRBD1|.|TRBV6-5|TRBJ1-5
TGTGCCAGCAGTAATTCAGGGGGGCAGCCCCAGCATTTT
CASSNSGGQPQHF
>TRBD1|.|TRBV7-7|TRBJ2-1
TGTGCTAGCAGCTTAGGGGGCTCTCCCTACAATGAGCAGTTCTTC
CASSLGGSPYNEQFF
>TRBD1|.|TRBV28|TRBJ1-2
TGTGCCAGCAGTCCCACAGGGGTCAACTATGGCTACACCTTC
CASSPTGVNYGYTF
>TRBD1|.|TRBV13|TRBJ1-6
TGTGCCAGCAGCGCCCGGGACAGGCAAAAAAATTCACCCCTCCACTTT
CASSARDRQKNSPLHF
>TRBD1|.|TRBV19|TRBJ2-2
TGTGCCAGTAGTATTCGTCAGGGGGCCCTCACCGGGGAGCTGTTTTTT
CASSIRQGALTGELFF